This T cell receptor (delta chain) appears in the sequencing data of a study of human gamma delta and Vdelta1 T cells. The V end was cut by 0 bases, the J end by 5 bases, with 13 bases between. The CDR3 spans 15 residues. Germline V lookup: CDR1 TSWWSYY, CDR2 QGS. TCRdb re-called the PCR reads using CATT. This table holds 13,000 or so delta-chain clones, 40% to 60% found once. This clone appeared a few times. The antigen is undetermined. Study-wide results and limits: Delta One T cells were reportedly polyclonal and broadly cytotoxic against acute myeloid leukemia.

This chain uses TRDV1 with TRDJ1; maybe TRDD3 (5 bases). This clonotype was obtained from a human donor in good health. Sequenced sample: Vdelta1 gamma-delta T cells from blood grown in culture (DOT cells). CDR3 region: CALGELLDRMDKLIF. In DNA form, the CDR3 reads TGTGCTCTTGGGGAACTCCTGGATAGAATGGATAAACTCATCTTT.